This TCR beta chain came from a study of shared clonotypes between healthy human individuals. Produced via immunoSEQ multiplex PCR; TCRdb's table is partial and in-frame only. The repertoire holds 2 million to 2.5 million clones, approximately 93% seen once, with about 0.37% in the top ten. The CDR3 covers 14 residues. Trimming cost V 6 bases and J 3 bases, with 16 bases left between them. The germline V gene encodes CDR1 SGHRS and CDR2 YFSETQ. Study observations and caveats: The expectation was that sequencing depth would affect clonotype sharing among donors.

This clone was detected once. Its cognate antigen is unknown. Healthy adults negative for HIV, lacking recent acute infections or vaccinations, served as donors. There were only Caucasian adults among the donors, and all lived in Nashville, Tennessee. Sequencing was carried out using naive CD4+ T cells from PBMCs. Subset in this sample: CD45RA+ positively selected. This sequence joins TRBV5-1 and TRBJ2-7; D remains ambiguous. This clonotype was obtained from a young man in good health. Some clones in this sample may be carry-over from other donors' samples. Here the CDR3 DNA reads TGCGCCAGCACCCAATCCGCGAACAACTACGAGCAGTACTTC. Translating gives CASTQSANNYEQYF.